These 23 T cell receptor beta chains share one sample of origin, sequenced in a study of glioma-infiltrating T cells after dendritic cell vaccination. TCRdb keeps only in-frame clones here, not all; method: immunoSEQ multiplex PCR. Here the sample spans roughly 60,000 clones, 86% being singletons. The sample's time point: after dendritic cell vaccination, including at tumor progression/relapse. The sequenced sample was blood, obtained after dendritic cell vaccination. The receptors derive from a human donor with glioblastoma.

The chain carries TRBV6-1 and TRBJ2-7; TRBD2 is a possible D gene (5 bases). Germline CDR1 MNHNS, CDR2 SASEGT. V lost 8 bases, J lost 0 bases, and 14 bases lay in between. The CDR3 is 14 amino acids. The CDR3 region has the DNA TGTGCCAGCCATGAACCAGCGGACTCCTACGAGCAGTACTTC. This encodes CASHEPADSYEQYF.

This chain uses TRBV6-5 with TRBJ1-2; TRBD1 matches 10 bases. This CDR3 has 15 residues. The J segment lost 2 bases and the V segment lost 2 bases, leaving 2 bases of the junction unmatched. Looked up from germline, CDR1 is MNHEY and CDR2 is SVGAGI. DNA of the CDR3: TGTGCCAGCAGTTACCCGGGACAGGGGAACTATGGCTACACCTTC. Translated, it gives CASSYPGQGNYGYTF.

The V gene is TRBV5-4, the J gene TRBJ1-1; 8 bases are a match to TRBD1. Germline V gene data show CDR1 as SGHNT and CDR2 as YYREEE (reference sequence). V lost 2 bases to trimming and J lost 3 bases; unmatched junction nucleotides: 3. CDR3 size: 14 residues. Here the CDR3 DNA reads TGTGCCAGCAGCTTACAGGGGGGATACACTGAAGCTTTCTTT. This sequence encodes CASSLQGGYTEAFF.

This rearrangement joins TRBV5-1 to TRBJ1-1; a possible D gene is TRBD1 (6 bases). Germline CDR1 reads SGHRS; CDR2 reads YFSETQ. Trimming left V 4 bases short and J 1 base short, with 29 bases between. CDR3 size: 20 residues. CDR3 sequence reads: CASSIVPQGRAIGANTEAFF. CDR3 nucleotide sequence: TGCGCCAGCAGCATCGTTCCCCAGGGGAGGGCTATTGGAGCGAACACTGAAGCTTTCTTT.

The gene calls are TRBV19 and TRBJ1-5, with a tentative D call TRBD1 (5 bases). Trimming removed 3 bases at V and 5 bases at J, with 14 bases between. The V gene's germline CDR1 is LNHDA and CDR2 SQIVND (reference sequence). The CDR3 spans 15 residues. The CDR3 nucleotides are TGTGCCAGTAGTATCAGCGGGGGGAGGCATCAGCCCCAGCATTTT. Translating gives CASSISGGRHQPQHF. Together with reference TRBV19 and TRBJ1-5, the CDR3 gives the full variable domain: DGGITQSPKYLFRKEGQNVTLSCEQNLNHDAMYWYRQDPGQGLRLIYYSQIVNDFQKGDIAEGYSVSREKKESFPLTVTSAQKNPTAFYLCASSISGGRHQPQHFGDGTRLSIL.

The chain joins TRBV9 to TRBJ2-1; no reliable D call. The CDR3 has 13 amino acids. Trimming removed 7 bases at V and 3 bases at J, with 11 bases between. CDR1 and CDR2 from the germline V gene are SGDLS and YYNGEE. CDR3 sequence (DNA): TGTGCCAGCGAAGAGGTCAGCTACAATGAGCAGTTCTTC. Its protein is CASEEVSYNEQFF. The full variable domain, completed using reference TRBV9 and TRBJ2-1, is DSGVTQTPKHLITATGQRVTLRCSPRSGDLSVYWYQQSLDQGLQFLIQYYNGEERAKGNILERFSAQQFPDLHSELNLSSLELGDSALYFCASEEVSYNEQFFGPGTRLTVL.

V and J are TRBV4-3 and TRBJ2-7; no clear D. Germline V gives CDR1 LGHNA, CDR2 YSLEER. The CDR3 contains 15 residues. Trimming removed 0 bases at V and 6 bases at J, with 15 bases between. The CDR3 nucleotides are TGCGCCAGCAGCCAAGATCCAGTCCCGACGGGCGAGCAGTACTTC. Translated, it gives CASSQDPVPTGEQYF.

The chain links TRBV7-9 to TRBJ1-3; D not resolved. The CDR3 contains 16 residues. Germline values: CDR1 SEHNR, CDR2 FQNEAQ (reference sequence). V was cut by 1 base and J by 2 bases, with 12 bases left in between. The CDR3 DNA reads as TGTGCCAGCAGCTTAGACCTGCTTGGAGCTGGAAACACCATATATTTT. Its protein product is CASSLDLLGAGNTIYF.

This chain uses TRBV7-2 with TRBJ2-3; TRBD2 is a possible D gene (5 bases). Between the trimmed V and J ends, which lost 2 bases and 4 bases, there was a span of 10 bases. CDR1 SGHTA and CDR2 FQGNSA come from the germline V gene. There are 14 residues in the CDR3. The CDR3 protein is CASSLKFGADTQYF. Written as DNA, the CDR3 is TGTGCCAGCAGCTTAAAGTTCGGGGCAGATACGCAGTATTTT.

The chain joins TRBV5-6 to TRBJ1-1; D gene ambiguous. In germline, CDR1 is SGHDT, CDR2 YYEEEE. The CDR3 totals 13 residues. V was trimmed by 2 bases and J by 6 bases, leaving 11 bases between them. The CDR3: CASSFSVSPEAFF. The CDR3 DNA sequence: TGTGCCAGCAGCTTCTCCGTGAGCCCTGAAGCTTTCTTT. Together with reference TRBV5-6 and TRBJ1-1, the CDR3 gives the full variable domain: DAGVTQSPTHLIKTRGQQVTLRCSPKSGHDTVSWYQQALGQGPQFIFQYYEEEERQRGNFPDRFSGHQFPNYSSELNVNALLLGDSALYLCASSFSVSPEAFFGQGTRLTVV.

The gene calls are TRBV7-2 and TRBJ2-7, with TRBD2 identical over 8 bases. The ends lost 0 bases at V and 1 base at J; junction bases unmatched: 2. Per the germline V gene, CDR1 is SGHTA and CDR2 is FQGNSA. CDR3 length: 15 amino acids. The CDR3 DNA reads TGTGCCAGCAGCTTAGCTAGCGGGGAGTCCTACGAGCAGTACTTC. Protein product: CASSLASGESYEQYF.

The chain employs TRBV13 and TRBJ2-1, with 11 bases matching TRBD2. The V and J ends lost 5 bases and 4 bases, in that order; junction bases with no gene match: 4. From germline, CDR1 is PRHDT and CDR2 FYEKMQ (reference sequence). CDR3 length equals 15 residues. The CDR3 bases are TGTGCCAGCAGCCGAGGGACTAGCGGTTACAATGAGCAGTTCTTC. Its translation is CASSRGTSGYNEQFF.

This clone was detected only once. The chain has TRBV14 and TRBJ1-1; TRBD1 is a possible D gene (6 bases). The V end was cut by 0 bases, the J end by 12 bases, with 20 bases between. The CDR3 is 15 amino acids. The germline gives CDR1 SGHDN, CDR2 FVKESK. The CDR3 DNA sequence: TGTGCCAGCAGCCAAGAGCCGGACAGTCCGATTGGGACTTTCTTT. Amino acid sequence: CASSQEPDSPIGTFF.

Only a few counts were recorded for this clone. The chain's CDR3 is CASSLGQGRLLNYGYTF. Here the CDR3 DNA reads TGTGCCAGCAGCTTGGGACAGGGGCGACTACTTAACTATGGCTACACCTTC. The chain recombines TRBV5-6 with TRBJ1-2; 8 bases line up with TRBD1. This CDR3 comprises 17 residues. Germline CDR1 is SGHDT and CDR2 is YYEEEE. Trimming removed 0 bases from V and 1 base from J; junction bases left unmatched: 8.

The chain uses TRBV5-1 and TRBJ1-3; no reliable D call. Germline V gene sequence: CDR1 SGHRS, CDR2 YFSETQ. V gave up 0 bases and J gave up 4 bases, with 11 bases separating them. The CDR3 is 15 residues long. In DNA, the CDR3 is TGCGCCAGCAGCTTGGCCGGGGTCCAAGGAAACACCATATATTTT. Amino acids: CASSLAGVQGNTIYF.

This clone was picked up one time. This chain uses TRBV5-1 with TRBJ2-7, with 8 nucleotides matching TRBD1. The CDR3 loop spans 15 amino acids. V lost 0 bases, J lost 6 bases, and 8 bases stayed unmatched. CDR1 is SGHRS and CDR2 is YFSETQ in the germline V gene. CDR3 bases: TGCGCCAGCAGCTTGGATGGGACAGGTGTAGGCGAGCAGTACTTC. Translation: CASSLDGTGVGEQYF.

This clone showed up just once. V usage is TRBV12-5 and J usage is TRBJ2-7, with D maybe TRBD1 (6 bases). Trimming left V 5 bases short and J 2 bases short, with 13 bases between. This CDR3 comprises 14 residues. Germline V gene lookup returns CDR1 LGHNT and CDR2 FRNRAP. CDR3 in DNA: TGTGCTAGTGGTCCGGGGACACCCGCCTACGAGCAGTACTTC. Protein: CASGPGTPAYEQYF.

This clone was seen just once. The genes are TRBV6-6 and TRBJ1-4; 8 nucleotides align to TRBD1. The CDR3 spans 14 residues. Germline values: CDR1 MNHNY, CDR2 SVGAGI (reference sequence). V lost 2 bases to trimming and J lost 8 bases; unmatched junction nucleotides: 4. CDR3 region: CASSYGRTGEKLFF. The DNA for the CDR3 is TGTGCCAGCAGTTACGGAAGGACAGGGGAAAAACTGTTTTTT.

This sequence joins TRBV5-5 and TRBJ2-5, with D maybe TRBD2 (5 bases). Germline assignment: CDR1 SGHKS and CDR2 YYEKEE (reference sequence). The CDR3 is 15 amino acids. Trimming took 0 bases from V and 10 from J, leaving 19 bases between them. The CDR3 sequence is CASSLGEPRGWGQYF. CDR3 DNA sequence: TGTGCCAGCAGCTTGGGGGAGCCCCGAGGTTGGGGCCAGTACTTC.

DNA for the CDR3: TGTGCCAGCAGCTTAGATTCTCCTAGCGGGGGGGCCAAAGATACGCAGTATTTT. Its protein product is CASSLDSPSGGAKDTQYF. The chain uses TRBV11-3 and TRBJ2-3, with 12 bases that match TRBD2. V lost 0 bases, J lost 5 bases, and 9 bases stayed unmatched. The CDR3 has 18 residues. In germline, CDR1 is SGHNT, CDR2 YENEEA.

The chain is built from TRBV19 and TRBJ1-2; a possible D gene is TRBD1 (5 bases). With 6 bases removed from V and 7 bases from J, the gap between germline ends came to 21 bases. Germline CDR1 and CDR2: LNHDA and SQIVND (reference sequence). The CDR3 contains 15 residues. As DNA, the CDR3 is TGTGCCAGTAGCGTCTTACGGGGGGGATTTGGTGGCTACACCTTC. The encoded protein is CASSVLRGGFGGYTF.

This clone was seen a single time. A junction end diverges from the germline sequence, so it may reflect a read error. The chain combines TRBV11-2 with TRBJ2-5, with 9 bases that match TRBD2. The CDR3 length is 15 residues. CDR1 is SGHAT and CDR2 is FQNNGV in the germline V gene. CDR3 sequence reads: CASTLAGVLQETQYF. The DNA for the CDR3 is TGTGCCAGCACCTTAGCGGGAGTACTCCAAGAGACCCAGTACTTC. Full variable domain (remainder filled in from reference TRBV11-2 and TRBJ2-5): EAGVAQSPRYKIIEKRQSVAFWCNPISGHATLYWYQQILGQGPKLLIQFQNNGVVDDSQLPKDRFSAERLKGVDSTLKIQPAKLEDSAVYLCASTLAGVLQETQYFGPGTRLLVL.

The chain links TRBV15 to TRBJ2-5; 12 nucleotides agree with TRBD2. J lost 5 bases, V lost 4 bases, and 8 bases had no gene match. The CDR3 is made up of 16 amino acids. Germline V gives CDR1 LNHNV, CDR2 YYDKDF (reference sequence). The CDR3 region is CATSNRLAGAGETQYF. The CDR3 region has the DNA TGTGCCACCAGCAACCGACTAGCGGGGGCCGGGGAGACCCAGTACTTC.